A single sample is the source of the 15 T cell receptor beta chains below, sequenced in a study of cytomegalovirus exposure and HLA in healthy donors. The table came from immunoSEQ multiplex PCR; TCRdb's copy has only in-frame clones and leaves some out. The data contain under 250,000 clones, 87% of them singletons. The source material was PBMCs. The source of these receptors is a man between 18 and 29 years old in good health and CMV-seronegative.

This clone showed up just a few times. The rearrangement joins TRBV4-1 to TRBJ2-5, with D perhaps TRBD2 (5 bases). The V end lost 2 bases, the J end lost 9 bases, and 10 bases lay between the germline ends. The CDR3 consists of 12 residues. CDR1 and CDR2 (germline): MGHRA, YSYEKL. The CDR3 nucleotides are TGCGCCAGCAGCCAACTAGCTGAGGCCCAGTACTTC. Residues: CASSQLAEAQYF.

V and J are TRBV30 and TRBJ1-1, with 8 bases matching TRBD1. CDR1 GTSNPN and CDR2 SVGIG come from the germline V gene (reference sequence). The CDR3 length is 11 residues. J was trimmed by 14 bases and V by 1 base; bases with no gene match: 6. The CDR3 loop reads CAWSAGTGGFF. CDR3 DNA sequence: TGTGCCTGGAGTGCAGGGACAGGTGGATTCTTT.

This clone has only a few counts. The V and J genes are TRBV11-2 and TRBJ2-7; 11 bases are a match to TRBD2. CDR3 length equals 15 residues. Germline CDR1 SGHAT, CDR2 FQNNGV. V gave up 5 bases and J gave up 2 bases; unmatched junction bases: 5. CDR3 sequence: CASSLLAGGPYEQYF. Here the CDR3 DNA reads TGTGCCAGCAGCCTATTAGCGGGAGGGCCCTACGAGCAGTACTTC.

The chain uses TRBV18 and TRBJ2-7; 12 bases are shared with TRBD1. This CDR3 region has 15 residues. Trimming cost V 2 bases and J 4 bases; bases outside gene matches: 3. Germline V gene lookup returns CDR1 KGHSH and CDR2 LQKENI. The CDR3 sequence: CASSPVGQGAYEQYF. CDR3 bases: TGTGCCAGCTCACCAGTGGGACAGGGGGCGTACGAGCAGTACTTC.

This rearrangement joins TRBV4-1 to TRBJ1-2, with 7 bases that match TRBD1. Per the germline V gene, CDR1 is MGHRA and CDR2 is YSYEKL. With 4 bases clipped from V and 8 bases from J, the junction kept 4 bases outside the gene matches. The CDR3 contains 12 residues. CDR3 nucleotides: TGCGCCAGCAGCCGCGACAGGGTCGGCTACACCTTC. Residues: CASSRDRVGYTF.

J is TRBJ1-1 and V is TRBV11-2; TRBD1 might be the D (6 bases). V lost 6 bases, J lost 0 bases, and 17 bases lay in between. The germline gives CDR1 SGHAT, CDR2 FQNNGV. The CDR3 covers 16 residues. The CDR3 bases are TGTGCCAGCAGGCAGGGGCTACAGGGCATGAACACTGAAGCTTTCTTT. Its translation is CASRQGLQGMNTEAFF.

V gene TRBV2 combines with J gene TRBJ2-2; TRBD2 matches 7 bases. From germline, CDR1 is SNHLY and CDR2 FYNNEI. The CDR3 runs to 13 residues. The V and J ends lost 6 bases and 7 bases, in that order; junction bases with no gene match: 5. DNA of the CDR3: TGTGCCAGCAGACGGGGGGATCTCGGGGAGCTGTTTTTT. This encodes CASRRGDLGELFF.

This chain joins TRBV5-6 and TRBJ2-1; D possibly corresponds to TRBD2 (6 bases). The CDR3 is 13 residues long. V was shortened by 4 bases and J by 12 bases, with 17 bases between the two germline ends. Per germline, CDR1 SGHDT and CDR2 YYEEEE. Here the CDR3 DNA reads TGTGCCAGCAGCAAAGAGCCAGGGACTTCGCAGTTCTTC. This encodes CASSKEPGTSQFF.

The rearrangement uses TRBV28 and TRBJ1-3, with a weak D call TRBD1 (5 bases). V was pared by 4 bases and J by 0 bases, with 13 bases between. The CDR3 covers 16 residues. Germline lookup yields CDR1 MDHEN and CDR2 SYDVKM. The CDR3 reads CASSSGRRGSGNTIYF. The CDR3 DNA reads TGTGCCAGCAGTTCAGGCAGGAGGGGCTCTGGAAACACCATATATTTT. Looking up the rest from reference TRBV28 and TRBJ1-3 gives the full variable domain: DVKVTQSSRYLVKRTGEKVFLECVQDMDHENMFWYRQDPGLGLRLIYFSYDVKMKEKGDIPEGYSVSREKKERFSLILESASTNQTSMYLCASSSGRRGSGNTIYFGEGSWLTVV.

The V gene is TRBV27, the J gene TRBJ2-7; D not certain. In germline, CDR1 is MNHEY, CDR2 SMNVEV (reference sequence). Between the trimmed V and J ends, which lost 2 bases and 2 bases, there was a span of 7 bases. The CDR3 runs 13 residues. In nucleotides, the CDR3 is TGTGCCAGCAGTTTAGGCACCACCTACGAGCAGTACTTC. Amino acids: CASSLGTTYEQYF.

The chain links TRBV21-1 to TRBJ1-5; the D call of TRBD1 is as the table states it, not checked on the DNA. TRBV21-1 is annotated as a pseudogene. This CDR3 has 16 residues. CDR3 residues: CASSKEGQYSNQPQHF. The CDR3 DNA is TGTGCCAGCAGCAAAGAGGGACAGTATAGCAATCAGCCCCAGCATTTT.

The CDR3 region is CASSEPSDRGLTDTQYF. CDR3 nucleotide sequence: TGTGCCAGCAGTGAACCCTCGGACAGGGGGCTGACAGATACGCAGTATTTT. V and J are TRBV2 and TRBJ2-3; 11 positions match TRBD1. Germline values: CDR1 SNHLY, CDR2 FYNNEI. The CDR3 runs 17 residues. V dropped 2 bases and J dropped 3; count of bases not matched to a gene: 7.

This chain joins TRBV6-1 and TRBJ1-2; D remains ambiguous. The length of the CDR3 is 15 residues. The germline V and J ends were trimmed by 1 base and 4 bases, with 13 bases remaining between them. The germline CDR1 and CDR2 sequences are MNHNS and SASEGT. CDR3 residues: CASSEGRPDSYGYTF. The CDR3 DNA reads as TGTGCCAGCAGTGAAGGGAGGCCGGATAGCTATGGCTACACCTTC.

This chain links TRBV10-3 with TRBJ1-2; 7 nucleotides align to TRBD1. The CDR3 is 14 amino acids. Germline V gene data show CDR1 as ENHRY and CDR2 as SYGVKD. The junction had 6 bases not matched to a gene; V was cut back by 0 bases and J by 8 bases. CDR3 bases: TGTGCCATCAGTGAGTCAAGAGGACAGGCCGGCTACACCTTC. It specifies CAISESRGQAGYTF.

The chain has TRBV6-5 and TRBJ2-1; tentative D call: TRBD2 (5 bases). Germline CDR1 and CDR2: MNHEY and SVGAGI. V lost 2 bases and J lost 0, with 11 bases in between. The CDR3 consists of 16 residues. The CDR3 DNA reads TGTGCCAGCAGTTACGGCCGGGGTAGCTCCTACAATGAGCAGTTCTTC. It encodes CASSYGRGSSYNEQFF.